The T cell receptor (beta chain) under discussion was sequenced for a study of T cell changes during pregnancy in multiple sclerosis. The protocol was immunoSEQ multiplex PCR, while the TCRdb copy is restricted to in-frame clones and leaves out a portion. The sample contains over 85,000 clones, 91% of which appear only once. This clone was observed once. V lost 3 bases to trimming and J lost 3 bases; unmatched junction nucleotides: 2. The CDR3 loop spans 14 amino acids. The germline CDR1 and CDR2 sequences are KGHSH and LQKENI. This sequence originates from a female donor in good health, enrolled as a control in a pregnancy study. V and J are TRBV18 and TRBJ1-3, with TRBD1 identical over 7 bases. The sequencing used peripheral blood, collected after pregnancy. CDR3 region: CASSPGTDGNTIYF. The CDR3, as DNA: TGTGCCAGCTCACCTGGGACAGATGGAAACACCATATATTTT.